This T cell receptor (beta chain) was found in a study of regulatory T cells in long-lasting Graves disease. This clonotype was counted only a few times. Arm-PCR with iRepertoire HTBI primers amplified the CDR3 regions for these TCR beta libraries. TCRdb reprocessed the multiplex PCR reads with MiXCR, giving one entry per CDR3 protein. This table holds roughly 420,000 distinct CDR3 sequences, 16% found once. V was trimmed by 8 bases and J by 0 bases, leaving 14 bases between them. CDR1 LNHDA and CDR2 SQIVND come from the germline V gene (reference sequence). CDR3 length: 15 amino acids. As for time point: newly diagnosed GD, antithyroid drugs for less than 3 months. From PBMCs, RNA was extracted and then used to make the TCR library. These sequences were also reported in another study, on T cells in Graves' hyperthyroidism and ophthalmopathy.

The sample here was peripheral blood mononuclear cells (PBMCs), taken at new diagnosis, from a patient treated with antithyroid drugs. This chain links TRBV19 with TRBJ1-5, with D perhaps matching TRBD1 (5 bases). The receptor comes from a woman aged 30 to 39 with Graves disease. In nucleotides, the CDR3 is TGTGCCAGTGCACTGGTGGGGGGTAGCAATCAGCCCCAGCATTTT. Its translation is CASALVGGSNQPQHF.